This entry lists 30 T cell receptor beta chains sequenced from one sample in a study of blood T cell repertoires in COVID-19 (dated by TCRdb to about 2020). Preparation of the library involved the immunoSEQ multiplex PCR assay. Imported from immuneACCESS, the table was reduced by TCRdb to in-frame sequences with V and J called. These copies leave out some clones; in studies compared against another copy, an unresolved V gene accounts for under half, and the cause of the remainder is not known. This sample lists about 34,000 clones; around 91% were detected once. The top ten clones comprise approximately 19% of the sample. Sequenced sample: peripheral blood. The receptors come from a man at least 80 years old with acute or convalescent COVID-19.

This clone was observed a single time. This chain connects TRBV5-1 to TRBJ1-3; 8 bases align to TRBD1. Germline V gene data show CDR1 as SGHRS and CDR2 as YFSETQ. CDR3 length: 16 amino acids. J was trimmed by 0 bases and V by 1 base; bases with no gene match: 3. CDR3 amino acids: CASSLTGGYSGNTIYF. The CDR3 DNA follows: TGCGCCAGCAGCTTGACAGGGGGATACTCTGGAAACACCATATATTTT. The full variable domain, completed using reference TRBV5-1 and TRBJ1-3, is KAGVTQTPRYLIKTRGQQVTLSCSPISGHRSVSWYQQTPGQGLQFLFEYFSETQRNKGNFPGRFSGRQFSNSRSEMNVSTLELGDSALYLCASSLTGGYSGNTIYFGEGSWLTVV.

The V and J genes are TRBV5-5 and TRBJ1-1, with no clear D. Germline loops: CDR1 SGHKS, CDR2 YYEKEE (reference sequence). V was clipped by 2 bases and J by 1 base, with 6 bases between them. The CDR3 consists of 13 residues. The CDR3 loop reads CASSLLGNTEAFF. As DNA, the CDR3 is TGTGCCAGCAGCTTACTAGGGAACACTGAAGCTTTCTTT.

The V gene is TRBV4-2, the J gene TRBJ2-3, with 9 bases identical to TRBD2. The trim removed 1 base at V and 6 bases at J, leaving 8 bases unmatched. There are 16 residues in the CDR3. The germline CDR1 and CDR2 sequences are LGHNA and YNFKEQ. CDR3 coding DNA: TGTGCCAGCAGCCAAGGAGGCGGGGGGGGCGCCGATACGCAGTATTTT. Translating gives CASSQGGGGGADTQYF.

This chain connects TRBV6-5 to TRBJ2-2; possibly TRBD2 for D (5 bases). The CDR3 totals 14 residues. Germline CDR1 reads MNHEY; CDR2 reads SVGAGI. The germline V and J ends were trimmed by 7 bases and 7 bases, with 16 bases remaining between them. The CDR3 coding sequence is TGTGCCAGCAAGGGCTCGGGGTACGACGGGGAGCTGTTTTTT. This sequence encodes CASKGSGYDGELFF.

This chain links TRBV6-5 with TRBJ2-7, with a weak D call TRBD1 (6 bases). There are 15 residues in the CDR3. The germline gives CDR1 MNHEY, CDR2 SVGAGI. Trimming removed 4 bases at V and 2 bases at J, with 15 bases between. CDR3 DNA sequence: TGTGCCAGCAGTTGGACAGTCACAGCAACCTACGAGCAGTACTTC. It encodes CASSWTVTATYEQYF.

J is TRBJ2-3 and V is TRBV28; D unresolved. The germline V gene has CDR1 MDHEN and CDR2 SYDVKM. The V end lost 3 bases, the J end lost 2 bases, and 3 bases lay between the germline ends. CDR3 length: 12 amino acids. The CDR3 spells CASSFSTDTQYF. The CDR3 DNA is TGTGCCAGCAGTTTCTCCACAGATACGCAGTATTTT.

The rearrangement uses TRBV2 and TRBJ1-1; D is uncertain. This CDR3 is built from 12 residues. CDR1 is SNHLY, CDR2 FYNNEI, per germline. Trimming left V 4 bases short and J 4 bases short, with 7 bases between. The CDR3 DNA is TGTGCCAGCAGTGCCCCGGGCACTGAAGCTTTCTTT. It encodes CASSAPGTEAFF.

V usage is TRBV7-6 and J usage is TRBJ2-1; the match to TRBD2 covers 10 bases. Per the germline V gene, CDR1 is SGHVS and CDR2 is FNYEAQ. This CDR3 is 16 amino acids long. V trimming: 2 bases; J trimming: 4 bases; junction bases outside the gene matches: 5. CDR3 DNA: TGTGCCAGCAGCTTACTCAGCGGGGGGGGATACAATGAGCAGTTCTTC. Amino acids: CASSLLSGGGYNEQFF.

The chain has TRBV30 and TRBJ2-5; TRBD2 might be the D (5 bases). With 5 bases removed from V and 1 base from J, the gap between germline ends came to 14 bases. The CDR3 covers 14 residues. Per germline, CDR1 GTSNPN and CDR2 SVGIG (reference sequence). In nucleotides, the CDR3 is TGTGCCTGGGACTCACTAGGTATCCAAGAGACCCAGTACTTC. Translated, it gives CAWDSLGIQETQYF.

This clone was detected only once. J is TRBJ2-1 and V is TRBV19; TRBD2 might be the D (5 bases). The CDR3 totals 14 residues. V was shortened by 4 bases and J by 2 bases, with 9 bases between the two germline ends. Looked up from germline, CDR1 is LNHDA and CDR2 is SQIVND (reference sequence). Written as DNA, the CDR3 is TGTGCCAGTAGTACTGACGGGACCTACAATGAGCAGTTCTTC. It codes for CASSTDGTYNEQFF.

The J gene is TRBJ2-3, the V gene TRBV19; TRBD1 aligns across 7 bases. The CDR3 runs 15 residues. With 4 bases clipped from V and 3 bases from J, the junction kept 7 bases outside the gene matches. From germline, CDR1 is LNHDA and CDR2 SQIVND (reference sequence). The chain's CDR3 is CASSRRQGETDTQYF. DNA of the CDR3: TGTGCCAGTAGTAGGCGACAGGGAGAAACAGATACGCAGTATTTT.

V and J are TRBV5-1 and TRBJ1-6; 8 bases fit TRBD1. Germline-derived CDR1 and CDR2 are SGHRS and YFSETQ. Unmatched junction bases numbered 8, after V lost 0 bases and J lost 9 bases. The CDR3 sequence is 16 residues long. The CDR3 sequence is CASSLGAPGGGSPLHF. CDR3 in DNA: TGCGCCAGCAGCTTGGGTGCCCCAGGGGGCGGTTCACCCCTCCACTTT. Supplemented by reference TRBV5-1 and TRBJ1-6, the full variable domain reads KAGVTQTPRYLIKTRGQQVTLSCSPISGHRSVSWYQQTPGQGLQFLFEYFSETQRNKGNFPGRFSGRQFSNSRSEMNVSTLELGDSALYLCASSLGAPGGGSPLHFGNGTRLTVT.

This sequence joins TRBV5-1 and TRBJ2-5; tentative D call: TRBD2 (6 bases). Germline lookup yields CDR1 SGHRS and CDR2 YFSETQ. This CDR3 is built from 15 residues. V lost 4 bases and J 5 bases, leaving 18 bases between the germline ends. CDR3 amino acids: CASSVTGASQETQYF. The CDR3 bases are TGCGCCAGCAGCGTGACGGGAGCGAGTCAGGAGACCCAGTACTTC.

The chain is built from TRBV11-2 and TRBJ1-2; no definite D call. V lost 6 bases, J lost 1 base, and 9 bases lay in between. CDR1 is SGHAT and CDR2 is FQNNGV in the germline V gene. The CDR3 extends over 13 amino acids. The CDR3: CASSWANNYGYTF. The CDR3 DNA reads TGTGCCAGCAGTTGGGCGAATAACTATGGCTACACCTTC.

The chain is built from TRBV18 and TRBJ1-2; TRBD1 matches at 7 bases. V was pared by 8 bases and J by 3 bases, with 9 bases of the junction left unmatched. The germline V gene has CDR1 KGHSH and CDR2 LQKENI. The CDR3 spans 14 residues. CDR3 DNA: TGTGCCAGCAAAAAGGGGGCGGAGGACTATGGCTACACCTTC. Translation gives CASKKGAEDYGYTF.

The gene calls are TRBV19 and TRBJ1-1; TRBD1 aligns across 8 bases. This CDR3 has 18 residues. CDR1 is LNHDA and CDR2 is SQIVND in the germline V gene (reference sequence). V lost 3 bases and J lost 3; bases outside the gene matches: 15. CDR3: CASSIIPGTGPFYTEAFF. CDR3 sequence (DNA): TGTGCCAGTAGTATTATACCCGGGACAGGTCCCTTTTACACTGAAGCTTTCTTT.

This clone was counted a few times. The V call is TRBV28, the J call TRBJ2-7; the match to TRBD1 covers 9 bases. This CDR3 contains 14 residues. Looked up from germline, CDR1 is MDHEN and CDR2 is SYDVKM. With 6 bases clipped from V and 4 bases from J, the junction kept 7 bases outside the gene matches. The CDR3 DNA is TGTGCCAGCAGCCTACAGGGGGCAAAGTACGAGCAGTACTTC. Encoded protein: CASSLQGAKYEQYF.

This clone was counted only a few times. DNA of the CDR3: TGTGCCAGCAGTTTAGGACAGCTCCATCAGCCCCAGCATTTT. Translating gives CASSLGQLHQPQHF. The V gene is TRBV28, the J gene TRBJ1-5; a weak D match, TRBD1 (6 bases). V was pared by 2 bases and J by 5 bases, with 10 bases between. The CDR3 has 14 residues. Looked up from germline, CDR1 is MDHEN and CDR2 is SYDVKM.

This clone was picked up one time. The chain combines TRBV6-4 with TRBJ2-1; 12 nucleotides align to TRBD2. The CDR3 runs 17 residues. Trimming took 0 bases from V and 4 from J; bases not matched to a gene: 4. CDR1 MRHNA and CDR2 SNTAGT come from the germline V gene. The CDR3 is CASSDSASGGGYNEQFF. CDR3 nucleotide sequence: TGTGCCAGCAGTGACTCGGCTAGCGGGGGGGGATACAATGAGCAGTTCTTC.

The J gene is TRBJ1-1, the V gene TRBV5-5; possibly TRBD1 for D (5 bases). The V end lost 2 bases, the J end lost 4 bases, and 12 bases lay between the germline ends. CDR1 is SGHKS and CDR2 is YYEKEE in the germline V gene (reference sequence). This CDR3 has 14 amino acids. The CDR3 sequence is CASSFNRPGTEAFF. The CDR3, as DNA: TGTGCCAGCAGCTTTAACAGGCCGGGCACTGAAGCTTTCTTT.

The rearrangement links TRBV3-1 (or the pseudogene TRBV3-2) to TRBJ2-6, with D possibly TRBD1 on 5 matching bases. The CDR3 contains 19 residues. Trimming stripped 0 bases from V and 0 bases from J, with 15 bases between. CDR1 is LGHDT, CDR2 YNNKEL, per germline (reference sequence). The CDR3 spells CASSQERSGPSSGANVLTF. The DNA for the CDR3 is TGTGCCAGCAGCCAAGAGAGGTCAGGGCCAAGCTCTGGGGCCAACGTCCTGACTTTC.

The chain has TRBV19 and TRBJ2-2; TRBD1 matches 9 bases. Losses at the gene ends were 7 bases for V and 8 bases for J; bases not matched to a gene: 8. This CDR3 is built from 14 residues. Germline CDR1 LNHDA, CDR2 SQIVND (reference sequence). The CDR3 coding sequence is TGTGCCAGTAAGGGGACAGGGTATCCTGGGGAGCTGTTTTTT. As protein: CASKGTGYPGELFF.

The rearrangement links TRBV5-1 to TRBJ2-5, with 8 bases aligning to TRBD2. V was pared by 5 bases and J by 2 bases, with 2 bases of the junction left unmatched. The CDR3 sequence is 13 residues long. Per germline, CDR1 SGHRS and CDR2 YFSETQ. The CDR3 bases are TGCGCCAGCAGTCGGGGGGGGCAAGAGACCCAGTACTTC. This gives the protein CASSRGGQETQYF.

The V and J genes are TRBV27 and TRBJ1-1, with D maybe TRBD1 (6 bases). The germline V and J ends were trimmed by 5 bases and 1 base, with 17 bases remaining between them. The CDR3 covers 16 residues. Looked up from germline, CDR1 is MNHEY and CDR2 is SMNVEV (reference sequence). Here the CDR3 DNA reads TGTGCCAGCAGTAAACTGCCCGGGACACCGAACACTGAAGCTTTCTTT. Protein: CASSKLPGTPNTEAFF.

The V and J genes are TRBV3-1 (or the pseudogene TRBV3-2) and TRBJ2-1; 9 bases are shared with TRBD2. The junction had 13 bases not matched to a gene; V was cut back by 3 bases and J by 7 bases. The CDR3 totals 17 residues. The V gene's germline CDR1 is LGHDT and CDR2 YNNKEL (reference sequence). The CDR3 coding sequence is TGTGCCAGCAGCCAGGGCGGCTTAGCGGGGGTGGGGAATGAGCAGTTCTTC. It yields the protein CASSQGGLAGVGNEQFF.

The gene calls are TRBV19 and TRBJ1-5, with 7 bases identical to TRBD1. Germline values: CDR1 LNHDA, CDR2 SQIVND (reference sequence). This CDR3 region has 17 residues. Trimming took 7 bases from V and 0 from J; bases not matched to a gene: 12. This chain's CDR3 is CASTPGRGLYSNQPQHF. CDR3 DNA: TGTGCCAGTACCCCCGGGAGGGGGCTGTATAGCAATCAGCCCCAGCATTTT.

The CDR3 here is CASSSRGRDEKLFF. CDR3 bases: TGTGCCAGTAGCAGCAGGGGGCGGGATGAAAAACTGTTTTTT. This chain joins TRBV19 and TRBJ1-4, with 8 bases matching TRBD1. In germline, CDR1 is LNHDA, CDR2 SQIVND (reference sequence). The CDR3 sequence is 14 residues long. The V segment lost 6 bases and the J segment 6 bases; nucleotides outside the gene matches: 6.

V usage is TRBV7-9 and J usage is TRBJ2-3, with a possible D match to TRBD2 (5 bases). The CDR3 has 15 amino acids. V lost 5 bases to trimming and J lost 0 bases, with 12 bases between them. CDR1 and CDR2 (germline): SEHNR, FQNEAQ (reference sequence). In DNA, the CDR3 is TGTGCCAGCAGCCCCCCCGGAGGAAGCACAGATACGCAGTATTTT. It translates to CASSPPGGSTDTQYF.

This chain joins TRBV4-2 and TRBJ2-6; D remains ambiguous. In germline, CDR1 is LGHNA, CDR2 YNFKEQ. Trimming shortened V by 0 bases and J by 0 bases, and 9 bases separated the two germline ends. The length of the CDR3 is 17 residues. CDR3 region: CASSQDRGFSGANVLTF. The CDR3 DNA is TGTGCCAGCAGCCAAGATCGAGGCTTCTCTGGGGCCAACGTCCTGACTTTC.

The chain links TRBV4-2 to TRBJ1-2; a weak D match, TRBD1 (6 bases). The CDR3 is 16 amino acids. V lost 3 bases to trimming and J lost 0 bases, with 14 bases between them. Germline assignment: CDR1 LGHNA and CDR2 YNFKEQ. Written as DNA, the CDR3 is TGTGCCAGCAGCCATGAACAGGGATCACCTAACTATGGCTACACCTTC. Its protein is CASSHEQGSPNYGYTF.